This T cell receptor (beta chain) was identified during a study of blood T cells in healthy people across ages (dated by TCRdb to between 2014 and 2017). Describing the broader study: In model experiments, roughly one uniquely barcoded TCR beta cDNA molecule per two T cells was captured by template switching. The study analyzed two additional independent replicas of 1 million unique cDNA reads from the same blood draw for two donors, one aged 18 to 29 and one aged 80 or older. The donors were divided into four age groups: young (average around 17 years), middle-aged (roughly 42), aged (about 56) and long-lived (roughly 88). Using deep sequencing normalized with unique cDNA molecular identifiers, the study measured how TCR beta repertoire diversity changes with age. To avoid experimental bias, donors of different ages were distributed randomly across sequencing lanes. Broader findings and caveats from the paper: The CMV infection status of donors was not known, potentially confounding age-related changes in expanded clonotypes. Compared with the aged group, the long-lived group had more naive CD4+ T cells, fewer expanded clones and increased TCR diversity, a pattern suggesting age selection. Observed TCR beta diversity per million T cells fell roughly linearly with age, and a significant reduction was already apparent by age around 39. Since profiling was done on bulk unsorted PBMCs, naive and antigen-experienced compartments could not be conclusively compared. A strong correlation was found between observed TCR beta diversity and the percentage of naive T cells measured by flow cytometry. Estimates of total diversity from one million sequenced T cells were regarded as lower bounds and underestimates.

Ends trimmed: V by 8 bases, J by 3 bases; bases unmatched to a gene: 2. From its cysteine to its phenylalanine, the CDR3 spans 13 amino acids. Only the CDR3 DNA is retained, 39 bases long and in frame from the first base. From a lookup of the germline V gene, CDR1 and CDR2 are WSHSY and SAAADI. The 35 to 40 donors, aged roughly 6 to 100 years, were systemically healthy Caucasian individuals from Russia. Each donor gave roughly 9 milliliters of peripheral blood, drawn into EDTA-treated Vacutainer tubes. Ficoll-Paque density-gradient centrifugation was used to isolate PBMCs, with at least 7 million per sample. Total RNA, at least 6 micrograms per sample, was extracted from PBMCs with Trizol reagent. For every donor, flow cytometry on a PBMC aliquot measured the percentage of naive CD45RAhigh/CD27high T cells. Library preparation employed 5' RACE. Sequencing relied on an Illumina HiSeq 2500. The second PCR ran for about 7 to 11 cycles and used a J-beta primer mix along with a sample-barcoded 5' primer. A template-switch 5' adaptor carrying 12 random nucleotides introduced a unique molecular identifier onto each TCR beta cDNA molecule. Each sample yielded at least 3 million CDR3-containing paired-end reads. All of the RNA was converted into first-strand cDNA using the Mint cDNA synthesis kit, with a TRBC-specific oligonucleotide serving as the primer. After uracil-DNA glycosylase treatment, a first 18-cycle PCR used universal primers M1SS and BC2_uni_R on all cDNA. The published analysis was carried out like this. For normalization, 1 million high-quality reads were randomly selected from each sample, with every read carrying a distinct molecular identifier. Instead of being binned into consensus sequences, reads with shared molecular identifiers were discarded. MiTCR, set to a Q25 quality threshold and the strictest error-elimination algorithm, was used for CDR3 identification, clonotype clustering and error correction. A nonparametric unseen species model using Euler transformation provided a lower-bound estimate of total TCR beta diversity. TCRdb trimmed public reads at Q25 via fastp, called clones via MiXCR and kept in-frame beta chains. Under each unique CDR3 protein, matching rows form one entry showing the most common genes and DNA. In this record, the V and J calls reflect TCRdb's handling and not the investigators' own analysis. For this sample the table gives about 670,000 distinct CDR3 sequences, of which roughly 41% were detected only once. The top ten hold 30% of the sample.

This clonotype showed up just a few times. Its antigen has not been determined. No base-level quality is on record; no much larger clone is a single base apart. The sample was blood. In this chain, TRBV10-2 is recombined with TRBJ2-7; the central 12 bases match TRBD1. The TCR comes from a man at least 80 years old in good health. Here is the DNA: TGCGCCAGCTGGGACAGGGGGCTCTACGAGCAGTACTTC. The translation is CASWDRGLYEQYF.